A single sample gave rise to the 8 T cell receptor beta chains below, sequenced in a study of cytotoxic CD8 clonotypes in ibrutinib-treated CLL. Using immunoSEQ multiplex PCR, the repertoire was profiled, and TCRdb retains in-frame clones only, with some absent. The profile shows approximately 280,000 clones, approximately 76% of them singletons. Sequenced material: PBMCs, taken at disease progression, from a patient treated with ibrutinib. These receptors were obtained from a human donor with chronic lymphocytic leukemia.

The V call is TRBV29-1, the J call TRBJ1-1; a possible D gene is TRBD1 (5 bases). V was cut by 0 bases and J by 4 bases, with 9 bases left in between. The CDR3 spans 13 residues. Germline lookup yields CDR1 SQVTM and CDR2 ANQGSEA. For the CDR3, the DNA is TGCAGCGTTGAAGACAGGGCGGGCACTGAAGCTTTCTTT. This codes for CSVEDRAGTEAFF.

The genes are TRBV14 and TRBJ1-1, with 7 bases fitting TRBD1. V shed 4 bases and J 1 base; nucleotides not matched to a gene: 9. The CDR3 spans 16 residues. Looked up from germline, CDR1 is SGHDN and CDR2 is FVKESK. The CDR3 sequence is CASSLRTGRRNTEAFF. For the CDR3, the DNA is TGTGCCAGCAGCCTACGGACAGGTAGGCGGAACACTGAAGCTTTCTTT. Variable domain in full (rest from reference TRBV14 and TRBJ1-1): EAGVTQFPSHSVIEKGQTVTLRCDPISGHDNLYWYRRVMGKEIKFLLHFVKESKQDESGMPNNRFLAERTGGTYSTLKVQPAELEDSGVYFCASSLRTGRRNTEAFFGQGTRLTVV.

The rearrangement links TRBV11-2 to TRBJ2-1, with 9 bases identical to TRBD2. There are 16 residues in the CDR3. Trimming removed 0 bases from V and 0 bases from J; junction bases left unmatched: 0. Germline CDR1 and CDR2: SGHAT and FQNNGV. Written as DNA, the CDR3 is TGTGCCAGCAGCTTAGAACTAGCGGGCTCCTACAATGAGCAGTTCTTC. This gives the protein CASSLELAGSYNEQFF.

A few counts support this clone. This chain joins TRBV15 and TRBJ2-7, with 7 bases fitting TRBD1. The CDR3 has 14 residues. Germline assignment: CDR1 LNHNV and CDR2 YYDKDF (reference sequence). Losses at the gene ends were 5 bases for V and 7 bases for J; bases not matched to a gene: 11. The CDR3 protein is CATSSSDRFVEQYF. CDR3 nucleotides: TGTGCCACCAGCTCGTCGGACAGGTTCGTAGAGCAGTACTTC.

This rearrangement joins TRBV19 to TRBJ1-2; D is unclear. The germline V and J ends were trimmed by 5 bases and 4 bases, with 11 bases remaining between them. Germline V gene sequence: CDR1 LNHDA, CDR2 SQIVND (reference sequence). CDR3 size: 13 residues. CDR3 protein: CASSPGRSYGYTF. CDR3 nucleotides: TGTGCCAGTAGTCCGGGCCGTTCCTATGGCTACACCTTC.

The chain links TRBV4-1 to TRBJ1-2; 8 nucleotides agree with TRBD1. The CDR3 consists of 14 residues. The V segment lost 1 base and the J segment 8 bases; nucleotides outside the gene matches: 6. Looked up from germline, CDR1 is MGHRA and CDR2 is YSYEKL. CDR3 sequence reads: CASSQGTGMGGYTF. The CDR3 DNA is TGCGCCAGCAGCCAAGGGACAGGGATGGGAGGCTACACCTTC.

This rearrangement joins TRBV2 to TRBJ2-1, with 7 bases aligning to TRBD1. CDR3 length: 14 amino acids. The J segment lost 2 bases and the V segment lost 6 bases, leaving 4 bases of the junction unmatched. Per the germline V gene, CDR1 is SNHLY and CDR2 is FYNNEI. CDR3 in DNA: TGTGCCAGCAGGGCCGGGACAGCCTACAATGAGCAGTTCTTC. It yields the protein CASRAGTAYNEQFF. Full variable domain (outside the CDR3, taken from reference TRBV2 and TRBJ2-1): EPEVTQTPSHQVTQMGQEVILRCVPISNHLYFYWYRQILGQKVEFLVSFYNNEISEKSEIFDDQFSVERPDGSNFTLKIRSTKLEDSAMYFCASRAGTAYNEQFFGPGTRLTVL.

CDR3 DNA: TGTGCCAGCGAGGGTGATGATAATTCTAACTATGGCTACACCTTC. Protein sequence: CASEGDDNSNYGYTF. This chain uses TRBV2 with TRBJ1-2; D unresolved. CDR1 and CDR2 from the germline V gene are SNHLY and FYNNEI. Deletions cut 8 bases from V and 0 bases from J, with 16 bases between. The CDR3 sequence is 15 residues long.